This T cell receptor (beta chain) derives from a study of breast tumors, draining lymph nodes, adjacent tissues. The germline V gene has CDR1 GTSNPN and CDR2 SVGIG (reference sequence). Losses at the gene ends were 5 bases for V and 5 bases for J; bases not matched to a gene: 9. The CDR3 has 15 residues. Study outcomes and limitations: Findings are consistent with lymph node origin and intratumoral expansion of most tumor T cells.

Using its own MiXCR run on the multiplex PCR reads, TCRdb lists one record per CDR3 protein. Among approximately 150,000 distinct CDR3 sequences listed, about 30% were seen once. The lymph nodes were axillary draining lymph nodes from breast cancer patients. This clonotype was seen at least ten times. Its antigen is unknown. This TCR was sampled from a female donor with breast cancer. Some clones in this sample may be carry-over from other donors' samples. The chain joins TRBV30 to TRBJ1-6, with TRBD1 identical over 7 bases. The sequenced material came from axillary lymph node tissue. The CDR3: CAWVAPGTDNSPLHF. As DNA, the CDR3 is TGTGCCTGGGTTGCCCCCGGGACAGATAATTCACCCCTCCACTTT.